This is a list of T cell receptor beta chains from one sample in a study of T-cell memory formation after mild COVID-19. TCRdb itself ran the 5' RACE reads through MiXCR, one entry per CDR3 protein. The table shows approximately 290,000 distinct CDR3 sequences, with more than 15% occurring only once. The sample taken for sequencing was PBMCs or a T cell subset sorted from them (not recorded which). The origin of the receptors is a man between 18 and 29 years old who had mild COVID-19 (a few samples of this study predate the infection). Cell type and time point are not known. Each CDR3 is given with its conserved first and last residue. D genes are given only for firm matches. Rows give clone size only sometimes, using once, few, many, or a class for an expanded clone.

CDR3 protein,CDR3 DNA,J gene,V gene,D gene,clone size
CSASRARYELAQETQYF,TGCAGTGCTAGTAGGGCTAGGTATGAGCTAGCCCAAGAGACCCAGTACTTC,TRBJ2-5,TRBV20-1,.,.
CATSPSDRRTIYF,TGTGCCACCAGCCCATCTGATAGGCGCACCATATATTTT,TRBJ1-3,TRBV15,.,.
CASSWRGSSTDTQYF,TGCGCCAGCAGCTGGCGGGGATCTAGCACAGATACGCAGTATTTT,TRBJ2-3,TRBV5-1,.,.
CASTLGQHNSPLHF,TGTGCCAGCACCTTGGGACAGCATAATTCACCCCTCCACTTT,TRBJ1-6,TRBV27,TRBD1,.
CASSPPRLGDEQFF,TGCGCCAGCAGCCCGCCTCGTCTCGGGGATGAGCAGTTCTTC,TRBJ2-1,TRBV5-1,.,.
CSAKDGREGEQFF,TGCAGTGCTAAAGACGGGAGGGAAGGGGAGCAGTTCTTC,TRBJ2-1,TRBV20-1,TRBD2,few
CAWSGVTGYSNQPQHF,TGTGCCTGGAGTGGGGTTACGGGTTATAGCAATCAGCCCCAGCATTTT,TRBJ1-5,TRBV30,.,few
CSARAGERPGYTF,TGCAGTGCTAGAGCAGGGGAGCGTCCTGGCTACACCTTC,TRBJ1-2,TRBV20-1,.,many
CASSPPDRAGGYTF,TGTGCCAGCAGCCCCCCCGACAGGGCTGGTGGCTACACCTTC,TRBJ1-2,TRBV3-1,TRBD1,.
CASRNWATDSNQPQHF,TGCGCCAGCAGGAATTGGGCGACGGATAGCAATCAGCCCCAGCATTTT,TRBJ1-5,TRBV23-1,.,.
CATRGTSGAITYQETQYF,TGTGCCACCAGGGGGACTAGCGGGGCGATAACGTACCAAGAGACCCAGTACTTC,TRBJ2-5,TRBV15,TRBD2,few
CASSLGQVMNTEAFF,TGCGCCAGCAGCCTAGGACAGGTCATGAACACTGAAGCTTTCTTT,TRBJ1-1,TRBV4-3,TRBD1,many
CASSFAGGEGELFF,TGTGCCAGCAGCTTTGCGGGGGGCGAAGGGGAGCTGTTTTTT,TRBJ2-2,TRBV7-7,TRBD2,.
CASSRDPLGSAEAFF,TGTGCCAGCAGCCGAGATCCACTTGGTAGTGCTGAAGCTTTCTTT,TRBJ1-1,TRBV7-9,.,.
CASSPTAQVYNEQFF,TGTGCCAGCAGTCCAACAGCCCAGGTTTACAATGAGCAGTTCTTC,TRBJ2-1,TRBV28,.,many
CASRRTLNTEAFF,TGTGCCAGCAGACGGACATTGAACACTGAAGCTTTCTTT,TRBJ1-1,TRBV6-2/TRBV6-3,.,.
CASSQERELYYGYTF,TGCGCCAGCAGCCAAGAGCGAGAGCTCTACTATGGCTACACCTTC,TRBJ1-2,TRBV4-3,.,many
CASSFAGENTEAFF,TGTGCCAGCAGCTTCGCCGGGGAAAACACTGAAGCTTTCTTT,TRBJ1-1,TRBV7-3,.,few
CASSSRTSGGAGGTDTQYF,TGTGCCAGCAGTTCAAGGACTAGCGGGGGGGCCGGGGGCACAGATACGCAGTATTTT,TRBJ2-3,TRBV7-3,TRBD2,.
CASSYSGPLIDEQFF,TGTGCCAGCAGTTACTCGGGACCTTTAATCGATGAGCAGTTCTTC,TRBJ2-1,TRBV6-5,.,few
CASSLARRENNEQFF,TGTGCCAGCAGCTTAGCGCGTCGGGAGAACAATGAGCAGTTCTTC,TRBJ2-1,TRBV7-9,.,many
CASSLVGQGETQYF,TGTGCCAGCAGTTTAGTGGGACAGGGTGAGACCCAGTACTTC,TRBJ2-5,TRBV12-3/TRBV12-4,TRBD1,few
CSAGGATGSEETQYF,TGCAGTGCTGGGGGTGCGACCGGGTCGGAAGAGACCCAGTACTTC,TRBJ2-5,TRBV20-1,.,.
CSVEERRQGAYNEQFF,TGCAGCGTTGAAGAGAGGAGACAGGGGGCCTACAATGAGCAGTTCTTC,TRBJ2-1,TRBV29-1,TRBD1,few